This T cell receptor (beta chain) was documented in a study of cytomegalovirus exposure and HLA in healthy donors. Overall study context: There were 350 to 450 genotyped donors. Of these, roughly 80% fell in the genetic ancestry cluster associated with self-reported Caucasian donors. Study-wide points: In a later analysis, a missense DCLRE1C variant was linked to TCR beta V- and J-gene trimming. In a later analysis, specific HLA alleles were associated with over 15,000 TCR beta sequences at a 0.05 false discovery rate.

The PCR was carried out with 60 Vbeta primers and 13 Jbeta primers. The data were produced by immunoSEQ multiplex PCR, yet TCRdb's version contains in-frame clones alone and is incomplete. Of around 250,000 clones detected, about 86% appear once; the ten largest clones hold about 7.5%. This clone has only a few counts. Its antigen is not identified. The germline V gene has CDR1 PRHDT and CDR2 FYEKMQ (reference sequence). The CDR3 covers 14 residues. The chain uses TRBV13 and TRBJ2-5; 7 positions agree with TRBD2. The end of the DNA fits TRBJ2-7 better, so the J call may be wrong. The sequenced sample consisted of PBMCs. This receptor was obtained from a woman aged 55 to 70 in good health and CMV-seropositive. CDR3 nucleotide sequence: TGTGCCAGCAGCTTGGGGGGGTCTTCCTACGAGCAGTACTTC. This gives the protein CASSLGGSSYEQYF.